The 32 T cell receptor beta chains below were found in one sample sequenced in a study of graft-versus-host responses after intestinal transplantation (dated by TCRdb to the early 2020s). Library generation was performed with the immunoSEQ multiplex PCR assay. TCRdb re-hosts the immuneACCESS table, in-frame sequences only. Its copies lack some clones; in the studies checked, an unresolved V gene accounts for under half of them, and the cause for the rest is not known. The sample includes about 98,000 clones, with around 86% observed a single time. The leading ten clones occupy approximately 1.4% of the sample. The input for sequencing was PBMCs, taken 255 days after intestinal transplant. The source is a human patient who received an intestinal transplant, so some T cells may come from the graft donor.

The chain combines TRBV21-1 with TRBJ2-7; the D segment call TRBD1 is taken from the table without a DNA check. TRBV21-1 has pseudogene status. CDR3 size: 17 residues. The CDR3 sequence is CASSKILWGQGRHEQYF. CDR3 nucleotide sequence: TGTGCCAGCAGCAAAATTTTATGGGGACAGGGCCGTCACGAGCAGTACTTC.

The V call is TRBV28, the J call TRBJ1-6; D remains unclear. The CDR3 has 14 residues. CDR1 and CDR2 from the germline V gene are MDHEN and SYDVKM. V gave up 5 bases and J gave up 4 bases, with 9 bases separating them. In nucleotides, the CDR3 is TGTGCCAGCAGTGTAAGGGAGTATAATTCACCCCTCCACTTT. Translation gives CASSVREYNSPLHF.

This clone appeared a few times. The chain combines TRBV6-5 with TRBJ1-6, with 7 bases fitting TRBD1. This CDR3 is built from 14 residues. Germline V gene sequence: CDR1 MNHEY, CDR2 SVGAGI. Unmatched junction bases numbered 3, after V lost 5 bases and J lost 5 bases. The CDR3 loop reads CASSATGDNSPLHF. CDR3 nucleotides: TGTGCCAGCAGTGCTACAGGGGATAATTCACCCCTCCACTTT.

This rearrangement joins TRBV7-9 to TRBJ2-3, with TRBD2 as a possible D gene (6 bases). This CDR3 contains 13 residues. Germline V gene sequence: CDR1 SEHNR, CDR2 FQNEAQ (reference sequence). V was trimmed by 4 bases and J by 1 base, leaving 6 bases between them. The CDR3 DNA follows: TGTGCCAGCAGCTGGGGGGGCACAGATACGCAGTATTTT. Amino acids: CASSWGGTDTQYF.

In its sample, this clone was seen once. The CDR3 spells CASSELAGVETQYF. CDR3 sequence (DNA): TGTGCCAGCAGTGAATTAGCGGGAGTCGAGACCCAGTACTTC. V gene TRBV25-1 combines with J gene TRBJ2-5; 9 nucleotides agree with TRBD2. V was clipped by 1 base and J by 5 bases; unmatched bases: 2. This CDR3 is 14 amino acids long. From germline, CDR1 is MGHDK and CDR2 SYGVNS.

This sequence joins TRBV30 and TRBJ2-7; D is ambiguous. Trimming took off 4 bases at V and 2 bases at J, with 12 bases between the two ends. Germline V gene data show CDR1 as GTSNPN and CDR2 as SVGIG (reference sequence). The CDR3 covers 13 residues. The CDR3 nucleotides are TGTGCCTGGAATGCCCCCAGTCCCTACGAGCAGTACGTC. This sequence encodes CAWNAPSPYEQYV.

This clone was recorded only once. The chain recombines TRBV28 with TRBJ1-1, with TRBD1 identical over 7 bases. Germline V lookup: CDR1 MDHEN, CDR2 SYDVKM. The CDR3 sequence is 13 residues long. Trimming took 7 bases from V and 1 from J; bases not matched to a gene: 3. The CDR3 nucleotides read TGTGCCAGCAACAGGGGACGGAACACTGAAGCTTTCTTT. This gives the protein CASNRGRNTEAFF. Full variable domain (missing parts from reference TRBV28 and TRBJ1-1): DVKVTQSSRYLVKRTGEKVFLECVQDMDHENMFWYRQDPGLGLRLIYFSYDVKMKEKGDIPEGYSVSREKKERFSLILESASTNQTSMYLCASNRGRNTEAFFGQGTRLTVV.

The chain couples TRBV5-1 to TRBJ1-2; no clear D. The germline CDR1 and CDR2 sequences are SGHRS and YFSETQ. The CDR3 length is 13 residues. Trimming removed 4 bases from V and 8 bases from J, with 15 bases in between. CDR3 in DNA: TGCGCCAGCAGCATAAACCCCGGGAAAGGCTACACCTTC. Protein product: CASSINPGKGYTF.

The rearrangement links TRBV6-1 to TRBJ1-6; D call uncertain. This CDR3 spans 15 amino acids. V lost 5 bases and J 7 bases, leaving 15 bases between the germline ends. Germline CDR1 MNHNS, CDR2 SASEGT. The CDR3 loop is CASSSASRLNSPLHF. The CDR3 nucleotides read TGTGCCAGCAGTTCGGCTTCACGACTAAATTCACCCCTCCACTTT.

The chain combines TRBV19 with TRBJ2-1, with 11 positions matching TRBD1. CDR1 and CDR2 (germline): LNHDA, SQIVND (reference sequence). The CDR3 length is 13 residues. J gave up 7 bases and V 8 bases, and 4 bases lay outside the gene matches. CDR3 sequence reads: CASSGTGGNEQFF. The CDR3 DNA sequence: TGTGCCAGTTCCGGGACAGGGGGGAATGAGCAGTTCTTC.

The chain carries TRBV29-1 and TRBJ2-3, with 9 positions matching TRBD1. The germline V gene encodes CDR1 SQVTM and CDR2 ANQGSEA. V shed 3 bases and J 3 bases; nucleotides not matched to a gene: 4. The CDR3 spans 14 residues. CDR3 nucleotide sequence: TGCAGCGTTGACGGGACAGGGACTACAGATACGCAGTATTTT. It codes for CSVDGTGTTDTQYF.

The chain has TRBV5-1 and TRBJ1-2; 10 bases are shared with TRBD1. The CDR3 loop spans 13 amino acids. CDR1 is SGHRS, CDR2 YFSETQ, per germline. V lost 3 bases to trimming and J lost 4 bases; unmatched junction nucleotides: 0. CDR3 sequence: CASSWDRGYGYTF. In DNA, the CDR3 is TGCGCCAGCAGCTGGGACAGGGGCTATGGCTACACCTTC. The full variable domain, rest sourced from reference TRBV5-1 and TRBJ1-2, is KAGVTQTPRYLIKTRGQQVTLSCSPISGHRSVSWYQQTPGQGLQFLFEYFSETQRNKGNFPGRFSGRQFSNSRSEMNVSTLELGDSALYLCASSWDRGYGYTFGSGTRLTVV.

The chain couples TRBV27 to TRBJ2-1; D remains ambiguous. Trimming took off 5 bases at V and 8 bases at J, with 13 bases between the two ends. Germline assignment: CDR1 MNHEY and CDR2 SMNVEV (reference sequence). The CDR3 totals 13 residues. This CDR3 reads CASSRASWDEQFF. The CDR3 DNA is TGTGCCAGCAGTCGGGCCAGTTGGGATGAGCAGTTCTTC.

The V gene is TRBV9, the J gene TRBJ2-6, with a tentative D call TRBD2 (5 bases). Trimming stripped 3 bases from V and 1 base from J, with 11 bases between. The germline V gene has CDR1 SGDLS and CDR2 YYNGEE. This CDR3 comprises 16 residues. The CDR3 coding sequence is TGTGCCAGCAGCGGGGAGTTCGTATCTGGGGCCAACGTCCTGACTTTC. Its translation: CASSGEFVSGANVLTF.

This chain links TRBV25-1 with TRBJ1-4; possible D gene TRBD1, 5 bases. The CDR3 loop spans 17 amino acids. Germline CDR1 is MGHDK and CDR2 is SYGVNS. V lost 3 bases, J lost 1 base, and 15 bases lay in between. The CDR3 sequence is CASSDLQGGLTNEKLFF. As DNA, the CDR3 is TGTGCCAGCAGTGATCTTCAGGGAGGGTTAACTAATGAAAAACTGTTTTTT.

CDR3 protein: CASGKTSEGFLTQYF. CDR3 nucleotides: TGTGCCAGCGGAAAAACTAGCGAGGGTTTTTTGACCCAGTACTTC. The J gene is TRBJ2-5, the V gene TRBV27; 7 bases agree with TRBD2. This CDR3 region has 15 residues. Germline CDR1 reads MNHEY; CDR2 reads SMNVEV (reference sequence). With 8 bases clipped from V and 7 bases from J, the junction kept 16 bases outside the gene matches.

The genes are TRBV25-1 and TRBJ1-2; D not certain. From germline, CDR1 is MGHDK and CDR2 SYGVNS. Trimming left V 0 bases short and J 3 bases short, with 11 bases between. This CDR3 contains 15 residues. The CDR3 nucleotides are TGTGCCAGCAGTGAATATGGAGGGTCGGACTATGGCTACACCTTC. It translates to CASSEYGGSDYGYTF.

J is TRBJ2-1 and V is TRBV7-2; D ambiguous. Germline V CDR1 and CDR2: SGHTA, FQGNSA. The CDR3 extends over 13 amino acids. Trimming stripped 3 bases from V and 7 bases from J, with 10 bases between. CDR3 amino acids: CASSFKGGNEQFF. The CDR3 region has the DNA TGTGCCAGCAGCTTTAAGGGTGGGAATGAGCAGTTCTTC.

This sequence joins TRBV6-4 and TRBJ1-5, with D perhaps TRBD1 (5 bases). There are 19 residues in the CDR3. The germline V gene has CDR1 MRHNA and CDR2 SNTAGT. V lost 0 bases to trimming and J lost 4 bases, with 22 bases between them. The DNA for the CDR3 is TGTGCCAGCAGTGACTCAATAGACAGCCACACAATAAAGAATCAGCCCCAGCATTTT. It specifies CASSDSIDSHTIKNQPQHF.

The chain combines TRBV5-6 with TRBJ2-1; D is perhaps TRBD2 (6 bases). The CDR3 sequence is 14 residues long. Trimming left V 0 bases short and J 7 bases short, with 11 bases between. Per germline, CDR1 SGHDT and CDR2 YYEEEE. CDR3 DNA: TGTGCCAGCAGCTTGGAGGCAGGGAGGAATGAGCAGTTCTTC. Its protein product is CASSLEAGRNEQFF. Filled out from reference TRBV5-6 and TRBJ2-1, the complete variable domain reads DAGVTQSPTHLIKTRGQQVTLRCSPKSGHDTVSWYQQALGQGPQFIFQYYEEEERQRGNFPDRFSGHQFPNYSSELNVNALLLGDSALYLCASSLEAGRNEQFFGPGTRLTVL.

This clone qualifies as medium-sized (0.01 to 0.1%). As DNA, the CDR3 is TGTGCCAGCAGTGAACAGGGAGGGAACACTGAAGCTTTCTTT. This translates into CASSEQGGNTEAFF. The V gene is TRBV6-4, the J gene TRBJ1-1; tentatively, D is TRBD1 (6 bases). Trimming stripped 3 bases from V and 1 base from J, with 9 bases between. Germline lookup yields CDR1 MRHNA and CDR2 SNTAGT. This CDR3 is 14 amino acids long.

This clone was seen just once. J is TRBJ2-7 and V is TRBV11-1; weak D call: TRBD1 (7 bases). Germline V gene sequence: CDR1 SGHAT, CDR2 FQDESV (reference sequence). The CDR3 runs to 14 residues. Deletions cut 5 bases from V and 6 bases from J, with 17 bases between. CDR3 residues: CASSVTGAGSEQYV. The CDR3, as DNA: TGTGCCAGCAGCGTTACAGGGGCGGGGAGCGAGCAGTACGTC.

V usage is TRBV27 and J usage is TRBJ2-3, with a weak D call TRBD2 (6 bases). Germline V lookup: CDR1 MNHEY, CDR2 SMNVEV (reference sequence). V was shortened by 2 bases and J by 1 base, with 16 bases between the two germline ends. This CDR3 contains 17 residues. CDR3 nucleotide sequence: TGTGCCAGCAGTTTACAAAGAGGCGGGACTGGCACAGATACGCAGTATTTT. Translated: CASSLQRGGTGTDTQYF.

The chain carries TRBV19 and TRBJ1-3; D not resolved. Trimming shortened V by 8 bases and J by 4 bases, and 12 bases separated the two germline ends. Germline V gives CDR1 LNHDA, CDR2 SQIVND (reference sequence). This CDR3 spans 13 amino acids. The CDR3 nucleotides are TGTGCCAGTCTAGAGGCCGAGGGAAACACCATATATTTT. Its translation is CASLEAEGNTIYF. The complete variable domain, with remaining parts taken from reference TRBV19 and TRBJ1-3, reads DGGITQSPKYLFRKEGQNVTLSCEQNLNHDAMYWYRQDPGQGLRLIYYSQIVNDFQKGDIAEGYSVSREKKESFPLTVTSAQKNPTAFYLCASLEAEGNTIYFGEGSWLTVV.

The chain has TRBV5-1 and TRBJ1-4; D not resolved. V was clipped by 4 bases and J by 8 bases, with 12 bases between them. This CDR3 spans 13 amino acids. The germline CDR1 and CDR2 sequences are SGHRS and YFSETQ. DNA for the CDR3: TGCGCCAGCAGCGGCTTCAACGGGGAAAAACTGTTTTTT. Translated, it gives CASSGFNGEKLFF.

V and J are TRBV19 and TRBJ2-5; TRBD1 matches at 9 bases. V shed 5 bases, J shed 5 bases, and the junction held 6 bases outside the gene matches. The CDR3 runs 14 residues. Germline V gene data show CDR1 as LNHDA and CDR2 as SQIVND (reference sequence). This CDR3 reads CASSLTGGKETQYF. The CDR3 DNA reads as TGTGCCAGTAGTTTGACAGGGGGAAAGGAGACCCAGTACTTC. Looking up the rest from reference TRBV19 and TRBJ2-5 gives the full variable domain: DGGITQSPKYLFRKEGQNVTLSCEQNLNHDAMYWYRQDPGQGLRLIYYSQIVNDFQKGDIAEGYSVSREKKESFPLTVTSAQKNPTAFYLCASSLTGGKETQYFGPGTRLLVL.

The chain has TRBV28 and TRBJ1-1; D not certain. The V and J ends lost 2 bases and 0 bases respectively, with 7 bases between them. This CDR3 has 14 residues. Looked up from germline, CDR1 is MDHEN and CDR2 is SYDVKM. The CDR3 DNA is TGTGCCAGCAGTTTAACACTCATGAACACTGAAGCTTTCTTT. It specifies CASSLTLMNTEAFF.

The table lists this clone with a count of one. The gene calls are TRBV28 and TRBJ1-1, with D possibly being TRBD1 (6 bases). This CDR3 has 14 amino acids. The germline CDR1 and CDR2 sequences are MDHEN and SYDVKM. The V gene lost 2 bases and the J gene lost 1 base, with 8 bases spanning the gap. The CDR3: CASSLAGQNTEAFF. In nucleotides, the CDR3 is TGTGCCAGCAGTTTAGCGGGACAGAACACTGAAGCTTTCTTT. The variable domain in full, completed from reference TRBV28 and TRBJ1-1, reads DVKVTQSSRYLVKRTGEKVFLECVQDMDHENMFWYRQDPGLGLRLIYFSYDVKMKEKGDIPEGYSVSREKKERFSLILESASTNQTSMYLCASSLAGQNTEAFFGQGTRLTVV.

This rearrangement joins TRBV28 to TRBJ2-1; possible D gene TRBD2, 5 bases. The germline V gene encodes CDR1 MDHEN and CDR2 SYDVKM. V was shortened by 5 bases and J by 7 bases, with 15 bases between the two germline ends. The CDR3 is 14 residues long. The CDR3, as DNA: TGTGCCAGCAGTCCTGTGCCCCGCGGGAATGAGCAGTTCTTC. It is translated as CASSPVPRGNEQFF.

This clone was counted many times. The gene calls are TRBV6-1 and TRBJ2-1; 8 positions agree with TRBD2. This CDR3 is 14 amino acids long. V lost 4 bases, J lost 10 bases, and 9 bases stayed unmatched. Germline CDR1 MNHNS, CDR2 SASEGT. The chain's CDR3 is CASSAQVAGGEQFF. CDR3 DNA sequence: TGTGCCAGCAGTGCGCAGGTCGCGGGGGGAGAGCAGTTCTTC.

The CDR3 sequence: CASRRGFSNYGYTF. For the CDR3, the DNA is TGCGCCAGCAGACGAGGATTCTCTAACTATGGCTACACCTTC. This sequence joins TRBV4-1 and TRBJ1-2; D remains ambiguous. CDR1 MGHRA and CDR2 YSYEKL come from the germline V gene. V lost 6 bases to trimming and J lost 0 bases, with 11 bases between them. CDR3 length: 14 amino acids.

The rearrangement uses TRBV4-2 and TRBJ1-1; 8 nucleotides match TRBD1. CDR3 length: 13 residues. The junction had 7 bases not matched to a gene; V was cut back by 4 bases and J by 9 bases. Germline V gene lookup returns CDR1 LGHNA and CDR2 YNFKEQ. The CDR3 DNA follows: TGTGCCAGCAGCCGGAAACAGGGGGTTAAAGCTTTCTTT. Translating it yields CASSRKQGVKAFF.